These 23 T cell receptor beta chains originate from one sample sequenced in a study of blood T cell repertoires in COVID-19. Data came from immunoSEQ multiplex PCR; TCRdb stores just in-frame clones and leaves some out. This table holds about 410,000 clones, roughly 90% found once. Sequencing input: peripheral blood. These receptors originate from a woman in her thirties or forties with COVID-19, enrolled during active disease.

The chain employs TRBV29-1 and TRBJ1-4; D remains ambiguous. Germline V gives CDR1 SQVTM, CDR2 ANQGSEA. The CDR3 contains 13 residues. Deletions cut 1 base from V and 7 bases from J, with 10 bases between. CDR3 sequence (DNA): TGCAGCGTTGAAGGCCCGGAGGGTGAAAAACTGTTTTTT. It yields the protein CSVEGPEGEKLFF. The full variable domain, with the rest looked up from reference TRBV29-1 and TRBJ1-4, is SAVISQKPSRDICQRGTSLTIQCQVDSQVTMMFWYRQQPGQSLTLIATANQGSEATYESGFVIDKFPISRPNLTFSTLTVSNMSPEDSSIYLCSVEGPEGEKLFFGSGTQLSVL.

This chain connects TRBV18 to TRBJ1-1, with D unclear. The CDR3 is made up of 13 amino acids. Germline V lookup: CDR1 KGHSH, CDR2 LQKENI. V lost 2 bases and J lost 3, with 7 bases in between. Here the CDR3 DNA reads TGTGCCAGCTCACCATCAGTACACACTGAAGCTTTCTTT. This gives the protein CASSPSVHTEAFF.

The chain carries TRBV2 and TRBJ1-3; a possible D gene is TRBD1 (6 bases). Germline values: CDR1 SNHLY, CDR2 FYNNEI. Trimming shortened V by 2 bases and J by 4 bases, and 9 bases separated the two germline ends. CDR3 size: 14 residues. CDR3 region: CASSEQGPGNTIYF. CDR3 sequence (DNA): TGTGCCAGCAGTGAACAGGGGCCGGGAAACACCATATATTTT.

The chain recombines TRBV20-1 with TRBJ1-2; D is uncertain. Deletions cut 5 bases from V and 3 bases from J, with 7 bases between. Germline V gene data show CDR1 as DFQATT and CDR2 as SNEGSKA (reference sequence). The CDR3 runs 11 residues. Here the CDR3 reads CSAAGDYGYTF. The DNA for the CDR3 is TGCAGTGCTGCAGGCGACTATGGCTACACCTTC.

The chain uses TRBV29-1 and TRBJ2-5; maybe TRBD1 (6 bases). This CDR3 has 13 residues. V was cut by 6 bases and J by 5 bases, with 16 bases left in between. Germline V lookup: CDR1 SQVTM, CDR2 ANQGSEA. As DNA, the CDR3 is TGCAGCGTCCTGGACAGCCCCGGGGAGACCCAGTACTTC. Protein product: CSVLDSPGETQYF.

The gene calls are TRBV27 and TRBJ1-2; D not certain. The CDR3 covers 13 residues. Looked up from germline, CDR1 is MNHEY and CDR2 is SMNVEV (reference sequence). Trimming stripped 3 bases from V and 8 bases from J, with 13 bases between. The CDR3 DNA follows: TGTGCCAGCAGTTTGAGGAGGACCGGGGGCTACACCTTC. Amino acids: CASSLRRTGGYTF.

This chain links TRBV6-2 or TRBV6-3 with TRBJ1-2, with 7 bases fitting TRBD1. The V gene's germline CDR1 is MNHEY and CDR2 SVGEGT. The CDR3 has 14 residues. J was trimmed by 4 bases and V by 6 bases; bases with no gene match: 8. In nucleotides, the CDR3 is TGTGCCAGCAGCCCAAGGGGACAGACCTATGGCTACACCTTC. This encodes CASSPRGQTYGYTF.

The rearrangement joins TRBV7-8 to TRBJ2-1; 9 bases fit TRBD2. CDR1 and CDR2 (germline): SGHVS, FQNEAQ. Trimming cost V 5 bases and J 8 bases; bases outside gene matches: 10. CDR3 length: 15 amino acids. DNA for the CDR3: TGTGCCAGCAGCCCCTGGGGCGGGGGGGCGGATGAGCAGTTCTTC. Its translation is CASSPWGGGADEQFF.

The V gene is TRBV7-2, the J gene TRBJ1-4, with D unresolved. V was shortened by 1 base and J by 11 bases, with 17 bases between the two germline ends. This CDR3 has 15 amino acids. Germline V gives CDR1 SGHTA, CDR2 FQGNSA. CDR3 nucleotide sequence: TGTGCCAGCAGCTTAGAAAACGTCGAGTTCGGGAAACTGTTTTTT. This translates into CASSLENVEFGKLFF.

This clone was seen once. The V gene is TRBV7-2, the J gene TRBJ1-2; no definite D call. This CDR3 comprises 14 residues. Trimming cost V 5 bases and J 4 bases, with 14 bases left between them. Germline CDR1 and CDR2: SGHTA and FQGNSA. CDR3 coding DNA: TGTGCCAGCAGCCCCAGGAGAGGGATCTATGGCTACACCTTC. Its protein is CASSPRRGIYGYTF.

The CDR3 DNA reads as TGTGCCAGTAGTATACGGGGGGCCAAAAACATTCAGTACTTC. This translates into CASSIRGAKNIQYF. The rearrangement joins TRBV19 to TRBJ2-4; weak D call: TRBD2 (6 bases). This CDR3 is built from 14 residues. Germline CDR1 reads LNHDA; CDR2 reads SQIVND (reference sequence). Trimming removed 2 bases at V and 1 base at J, with 6 bases between.

The chain combines TRBV15 with TRBJ2-3; possible D gene TRBD2, 6 bases. CDR1 LNHNV and CDR2 YYDKDF come from the germline V gene (reference sequence). This CDR3 has 16 amino acids. Trimming removed 0 bases from V and 1 base from J, with 11 bases in between. DNA of the CDR3: TGTGCCACCAGCAGAGATCCAGCGGGCGGCACAGATACGCAGTATTTT. This translates into CATSRDPAGGTDTQYF. The complete variable domain, with remaining parts taken from reference TRBV15 and TRBJ2-3, reads DAMVIQNPRYQVTQFGKPVTLSCSQTLNHNVMYWYQQKSSQAPKLLFHYYDKDFNNEADTPDNFQSRRPNTSFCFLDIRSPGLGDTAMYLCATSRDPAGGTDTQYFGPGTRLTVL.

The V call is TRBV14, the J call TRBJ2-7; TRBD2 agrees at 14 bases. The germline CDR1 and CDR2 sequences are SGHDN and FVKESK. Trimming removed 3 bases from V and 5 bases from J; junction bases left unmatched: 6. This CDR3 comprises 16 residues. For the CDR3, the DNA is TGTGCCAGCAGCCAGACTAGCGGGAGGGCCCCTAACGAGCAGTACTTC. This sequence encodes CASSQTSGRAPNEQYF.

This chain joins TRBV11-2 and TRBJ1-4; a weak D match, TRBD1 (5 bases). The V and J ends lost 2 bases and 8 bases respectively, with 12 bases between them. The CDR3 contains 14 residues. Germline V lookup: CDR1 SGHAT, CDR2 FQNNGV. This CDR3 reads CASSLTGGLEKLFF. The DNA for the CDR3 is TGTGCCAGCAGCTTAACTGGGGGACTGGAAAAACTGTTTTTT.

The rearrangement joins TRBV27 to TRBJ1-2; maybe TRBD1 (5 bases). V lost 0 bases, J lost 8 bases, and 19 bases lay in between. The CDR3 extends over 16 amino acids. From germline, CDR1 is MNHEY and CDR2 SMNVEV (reference sequence). This CDR3 is CASSLSRVGRGEGYTF. The CDR3 DNA reads as TGTGCCAGCAGTTTATCTAGGGTCGGGAGGGGAGAGGGCTACACCTTC.

The rearrangement links TRBV9 to TRBJ2-5, with D possibly matching TRBD2 (5 bases). The germline gives CDR1 SGDLS, CDR2 YYNGEE. The CDR3 is 15 amino acids. The germline V and J ends were trimmed by 2 bases and 0 bases, with 11 bases remaining between them. For the CDR3, the DNA is TGTGCCAGCAGCGTCGGGAACGGCTACCAAGAGACCCAGTACTTC. Residues: CASSVGNGYQETQYF.

This clone appeared once. The chain joins TRBV30 to TRBJ1-1, with a weak D call TRBD1 (5 bases). Trimming left V 3 bases short and J 5 bases short, with 16 bases between. CDR1 is GTSNPN and CDR2 is SVGIG in the germline V gene (reference sequence). The CDR3 runs to 14 residues. The CDR3 coding sequence is TGTGCCTGGAGCTCGACAGCCAGGAGTACTGAAGCTTTCTTT. This gives the protein CAWSSTARSTEAFF.

This clone was recorded once. The chain employs TRBV14 and TRBJ2-1; 10 bases are a match to TRBD2. This CDR3 is 17 amino acids long. V lost 4 bases to trimming and J lost 0 bases; unmatched junction nucleotides: 6. From germline, CDR1 is SGHDN and CDR2 FVKESK. In nucleotides, the CDR3 is TGTGCCAGCAGCCTGTTAGCGGGGGGACTCTCCTACAATGAGCAGTTCTTC. Protein product: CASSLLAGGLSYNEQFF.

The rearrangement joins TRBV5-1 to TRBJ1-6; the D is unclear. V gave up 0 bases and J gave up 0 bases, with 4 bases separating them. The CDR3 covers 15 residues. CDR1 SGHRS and CDR2 YFSETQ come from the germline V gene. In DNA form, the CDR3 reads TGCGCCAGCAGCTTGGATCTCTCCTATAATTCACCCCTCCACTTT. Residues: CASSLDLSYNSPLHF.

V and J are TRBV18 and TRBJ1-1; a weak D match, TRBD1 (6 bases). Looked up from germline, CDR1 is KGHSH and CDR2 is LQKENI. The CDR3 loop spans 14 amino acids. The V end lost 4 bases, the J end lost 0 bases, and 9 bases lay between the germline ends. CDR3 amino acids: CASSLDRMNTEAFF. In nucleotides, the CDR3 is TGTGCCAGCTCACTAGACAGGATGAACACTGAAGCTTTCTTT.

The chain couples TRBV5-1 to TRBJ2-2; TRBD2 is a possible D gene (6 bases). The germline gives CDR1 SGHRS, CDR2 YFSETQ. The CDR3 spans 15 residues. The germline V and J ends were trimmed by 7 bases and 4 bases, with 17 bases remaining between them. CDR3 protein: CASGIAAGSTGELFF. CDR3 nucleotides: TGCGCCAGCGGCATAGCGGCCGGGAGCACCGGGGAGCTGTTTTTT.

The rearrangement links TRBV5-1 to TRBJ1-5; 8 bases are a match to TRBD1. Germline CDR1 is SGHRS and CDR2 is YFSETQ. Trimming at V came to 2 bases and at J to 7 bases, leaving 5 bases not matched to a gene. The CDR3 extends over 14 amino acids. CDR3 loop: CASSLGTGPQPQHF. In DNA, the CDR3 is TGCGCCAGCAGCTTAGGGACAGGTCCACAGCCCCAGCATTTT.

The chain uses TRBV14 and TRBJ1-6, with unresolved D. Germline V gene sequence: CDR1 SGHDN, CDR2 FVKESK. Trimming left V 4 bases short and J 9 bases short, with 10 bases between. The CDR3 covers 13 residues. CDR3 DNA: TGTGCCAGCAGCCCAGGACTACTTTCACCCCTCCACTTT. This gives the protein CASSPGLLSPLHF.